This T cell receptor beta chain was sequenced during a study of a mutant IDH1 vaccine in newly diagnosed glioma. As for the study in general: Patients had received radiotherapy, temozolomide, or both previously, most receiving both. Points from the study as a whole: Changes in the top peripheral T cell clonotypes seemingly had no bearing on pseudoprogression.

Of note for this clone: What it binds is unknown.

Time point denoted: week 35, safety follow-up. Vaccination used 300 ug of mutant IDH1 20-mer peptide per dose, with topical imiquimod. In weeks 1, 3, 5, 7, 11, 15, 19 and 23, patients were vaccinated. Astrocytomas found in donors were new, WHO grade 3 or 4, IDH1-mutant and ATRX-lost. The protocol was immunoSEQ multiplex PCR, while the TCRdb copy is restricted to in-frame clones and leaves out a portion. Of about 42,000 clones listed, roughly 83% are singletons. The sample in question was PBMCs, obtained from a glioma patient whose treatment included an IDH1 peptide vaccine. This TCR derives from a woman between 45 and 65 years old with glioma.

CDR3 in amino acids: CASSIQGRFNYGYTF. The CDR3 DNA is TGTGCCAGCAGCATTCAGGGCAGGTTTAACTATGGCTACACCTTC. The V and J genes are TRBV28 and TRBJ1-2, with TRBD1 as a possible D gene (5 bases). CDR3 length: 15 residues. CDR1 is MDHEN and CDR2 is SYDVKM in the germline V gene. The ends were cut back, 6 bases at V and 1 base at J, with 15 bases in the middle.